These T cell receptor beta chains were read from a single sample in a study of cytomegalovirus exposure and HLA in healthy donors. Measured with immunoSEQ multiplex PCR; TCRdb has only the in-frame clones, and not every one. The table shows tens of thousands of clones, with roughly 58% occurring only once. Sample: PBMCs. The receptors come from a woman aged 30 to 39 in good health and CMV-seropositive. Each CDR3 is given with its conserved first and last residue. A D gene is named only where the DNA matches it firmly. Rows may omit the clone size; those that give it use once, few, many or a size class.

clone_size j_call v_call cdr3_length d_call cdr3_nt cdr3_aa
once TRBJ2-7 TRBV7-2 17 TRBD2 TGTGCCAGCAGCTTACCCTCAGGTAGCGGGGGGGTCTACGAGCAGTACTTC CASSLPSGSGGVYEQYF
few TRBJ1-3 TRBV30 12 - TGTGCCTGGAGTGTACGCGAAAACACCATATATTTT CAWSVRENTIYF
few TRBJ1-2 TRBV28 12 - TGTGCCACCGGAGGACTTAACTATGGCTACACCTTC CATGGLNYGYTF
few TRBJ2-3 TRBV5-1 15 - TGCGCCAGCAGCTTGGAGGGAGAAGGCACAGATACGCAGTATTTT CASSLEGEGTDTQYF
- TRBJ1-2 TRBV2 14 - TGTGCCAGCAGTGAACAGTTATCTAACTATGGCTACACCTTC CASSEQLSNYGYTF
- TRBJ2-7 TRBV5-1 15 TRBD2 TGCGCCAGCAGCCCCCCTAGGGCGGGGGGCTACGAGCAGTACTTC CASSPPRAGGYEQYF
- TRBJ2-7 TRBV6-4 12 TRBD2 TGTGCCAGCGGGGGACTAGCAGGCGAGCAGTACTTC CASGGLAGEQYF
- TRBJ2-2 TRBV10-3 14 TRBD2 TGTGCCATCAGGGAGGGACTAGCGGGCGGGGAGCTGTTTTTT CAIREGLAGGELFF
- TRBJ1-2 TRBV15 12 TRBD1 TGTGCCACCAGCAGAACAGGGGATGGCTACACCTTC CATSRTGDGYTF
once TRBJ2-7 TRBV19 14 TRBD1 TGTGCCAGTAGTATGGGACAGGGCATAAGTGAGCAGTACTTC CASSMGQGISEQYF
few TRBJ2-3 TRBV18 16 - TGTGCCAGCTCACCGTCCTGGGGCGGGGTCACAGATACGCAGTATTTT CASSPSWGGVTDTQYF
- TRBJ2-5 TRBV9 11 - TGTGCCAGCAGCGTTCTAGAGACCCAGTACTTC CASSVLETQYF
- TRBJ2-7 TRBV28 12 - TGTGCCAGCATGACAGCTCCTAACGAGCAGTACTTC CASMTAPNEQYF
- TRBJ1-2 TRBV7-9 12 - TGTTCCAGCAGCTCCGGTGGCTATGGCTACACCTTC CSSSSGGYGYTF
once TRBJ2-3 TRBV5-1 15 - TGCGCCAGCAGCATTCAAGGCGGGGTCACAGATACGCAGTATTTT CASSIQGGVTDTQYF